This is a list of T cell receptor beta chains from one sample in a study of blood T cell repertoires in COVID-19. Generated by immunoSEQ multiplex PCR, the TCRdb table keeps only in-frame clones and is missing some. The profile shows roughly 37,000 clones, around four fifths of them singletons. The specimen was peripheral blood. Receptors originate from a human donor in a cohort sampled during active COVID-19. Both conserved end residues are part of each CDR3. D genes are given only for firm matches. Clone size appears in some rows only: once, few, many, or a class for an expanded clone.

clone size	V gene	D gene	J gene	CDR3 protein	CDR3 DNA
NA	TRBV9	NA	TRBJ1-1	CASSVGGNANTEAFF	TGTGCCAGCAGCGTGGGAGGGAACGCGAACACTGAAGCTTTCTTT
NA	TRBV12-3/TRBV12-4	TRBD1	TRBJ1-5	CASSGQGNQPQHF	TGTGCCAGCTCCGGACAGGGGAATCAGCCCCAGCATTTT
NA	TRBV3-1/TRBV3-2	NA	TRBJ2-2	CASSQARGNTGELFF	TGTGCCAGCAGCCAAGCCAGGGGGAACACCGGGGAGCTGTTTTTT
NA	TRBV5-1	TRBD2	TRBJ2-5	CASTVGPGGLAQGETQYF	TGCGCCAGCACGGTGGGCCCGGGGGGGCTAGCGCAGGGAGAGACCCAGTACTTC
NA	TRBV10-3	NA	TRBJ2-1	CAISELMGVVTGVEQFF	TGTGCCATCAGTGAGTTGATGGGGGTTGTGACGGGAGTAGAGCAGTTCTTC
NA	TRBV12-3/TRBV12-4	NA	TRBJ1-2	CASTRGVNYGYTF	TGTGCCAGCACACGTGGAGTTAACTATGGCTACACCTTC
NA	TRBV5-4	TRBD2	TRBJ2-5	CASSFGGQETQYF	TGTGCCAGCAGCTTCGGGGGGCAAGAGACCCAGTACTTC
NA	TRBV7-6	NA	TRBJ1-1	CASSAPTKNTEAFF	TGTGCCAGCAGCGCCCCTACGAAGAACACTGAAGCTTTCTTT
NA	TRBV2	NA	TRBJ2-3	CASSVSATSTDTQYF	TGTGCCAGCAGTGTGAGCGCAACTAGCACAGATACGCAGTATTTT
NA	TRBV6-2/TRBV6-3	TRBD1	TRBJ1-5	CASSYEGQGLQPQHF	TGTGCCAGCAGTTACGAGGGACAGGGGTTACAGCCCCAGCATTTT
NA	TRBV5-4	NA	TRBJ1-1	CASSLRGGGAEAFF	TGTGCCAGCAGCTTGCGGGGCGGGGGGGCTGAAGCTTTCTTT
NA	TRBV4-2	TRBD1	TRBJ2-1	CASSQDLDRWNEQFF	TGTGCCAGCAGCCAAGATCTGGACAGGTGGAATGAGCAGTTCTTC
few	TRBV3-1/TRBV3-2	TRBD1	TRBJ1-6	CASSQDRGPNSPLHF	TGTGCCAGCAGCCAAGACAGGGGGCCTAATTCACCCCTCCACTTT